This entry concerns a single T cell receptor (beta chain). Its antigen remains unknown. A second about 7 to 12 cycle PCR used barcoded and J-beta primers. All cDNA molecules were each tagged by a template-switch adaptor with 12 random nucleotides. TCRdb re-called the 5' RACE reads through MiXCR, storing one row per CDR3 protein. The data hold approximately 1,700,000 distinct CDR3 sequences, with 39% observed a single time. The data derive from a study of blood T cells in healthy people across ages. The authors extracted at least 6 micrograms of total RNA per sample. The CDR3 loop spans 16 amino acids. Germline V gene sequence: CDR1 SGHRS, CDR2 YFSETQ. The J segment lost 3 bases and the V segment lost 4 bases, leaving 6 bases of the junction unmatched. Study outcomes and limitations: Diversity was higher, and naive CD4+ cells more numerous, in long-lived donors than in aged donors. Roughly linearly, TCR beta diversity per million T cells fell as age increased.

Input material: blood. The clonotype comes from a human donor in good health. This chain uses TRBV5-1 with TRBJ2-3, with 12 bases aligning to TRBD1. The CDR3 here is CASSHEGQGATDTQYF. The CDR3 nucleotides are TGCGCCAGCAGCCATGAGGGACAGGGGGCTACAGATACGCAGTATTTT.